This T cell receptor (beta chain) was documented in a study of cytomegalovirus exposure and HLA in healthy donors. Study overall: Genotyping of 400 or so donors showed that roughly 80% belonged to the Caucasian-associated ancestry cluster.

A multiplex PCR was run with 60 Vbeta primers and 13 Jbeta primers. Produced via immunoSEQ multiplex PCR; TCRdb's table is partial and in-frame only. The sample holds roughly 76,000 clones, 79% seen once. Study-level points and caveats: As immune exposure information, only CMV serostatus was available.

The CDR3 contains 19 residues. The germline V gene encodes CDR1 KGHSH and CDR2 LQKENI. After removal of 0 bases from V and 2 bases from J, the junction contained 11 bases not matched to a gene. Notes on this clone: Its antigen is unknown.

This TCR was sampled from a man aged 30-40 years in good health and CMV-seronegative. V and J are TRBV18 and TRBJ1-4, with 8 bases aligning to TRBD1. The sequenced sample consisted of PBMCs. The CDR3 loop reads CASSPPGASGGATNEKLFF. CDR3 DNA sequence: TGTGCCAGCTCACCACCGGGGGCTTCAGGGGGCGCGACTAATGAAAAACTGTTTTTT.